The 2 T cell receptor beta chains presented below share a single source sample, sequenced in a study of cytomegalovirus exposure and HLA in healthy donors. Amplification used 60 Vbeta primers and 13 Jbeta primers. Assay used: immunoSEQ multiplex PCR; TCRdb lists only in-frame clones, some missing. The sample consists of over 150,000 clones, around 88% of them appearing once. Sequenced material: PBMCs. These receptor sequences come from a woman in her twenties or thirties in good health and CMV-seronegative.

The V and J genes are TRBV12-5 and TRBJ1-5; D remains ambiguous. Trimming shortened V by 9 bases and J by 0 bases, and 15 bases separated the two germline ends. The CDR3 is made up of 15 amino acids. The germline V gene has CDR1 LGHNT and CDR2 FRNRAP. The CDR3 loop is CASPPELDSNQPQHF. The CDR3 coding sequence is TGTGCTAGCCCCCCGGAGTTAGATAGCAATCAGCCCCAGCATTTT.

This clone appeared a single time. The V call is TRBV7-2, the J call TRBJ2-4; 8 nucleotides line up with TRBD2. This CDR3 region has 16 residues. CDR1 and CDR2 (germline): SGHTA, FQGNSA. The junction had 8 bases not matched to a gene; V was cut back by 0 bases and J by 7 bases. The DNA of the CDR3 is TGTGCCAGCAGCTTAGCGGTCGCGGGAGGATCGAACATTCAGTACTTC. Translating gives CASSLAVAGGSNIQYF.